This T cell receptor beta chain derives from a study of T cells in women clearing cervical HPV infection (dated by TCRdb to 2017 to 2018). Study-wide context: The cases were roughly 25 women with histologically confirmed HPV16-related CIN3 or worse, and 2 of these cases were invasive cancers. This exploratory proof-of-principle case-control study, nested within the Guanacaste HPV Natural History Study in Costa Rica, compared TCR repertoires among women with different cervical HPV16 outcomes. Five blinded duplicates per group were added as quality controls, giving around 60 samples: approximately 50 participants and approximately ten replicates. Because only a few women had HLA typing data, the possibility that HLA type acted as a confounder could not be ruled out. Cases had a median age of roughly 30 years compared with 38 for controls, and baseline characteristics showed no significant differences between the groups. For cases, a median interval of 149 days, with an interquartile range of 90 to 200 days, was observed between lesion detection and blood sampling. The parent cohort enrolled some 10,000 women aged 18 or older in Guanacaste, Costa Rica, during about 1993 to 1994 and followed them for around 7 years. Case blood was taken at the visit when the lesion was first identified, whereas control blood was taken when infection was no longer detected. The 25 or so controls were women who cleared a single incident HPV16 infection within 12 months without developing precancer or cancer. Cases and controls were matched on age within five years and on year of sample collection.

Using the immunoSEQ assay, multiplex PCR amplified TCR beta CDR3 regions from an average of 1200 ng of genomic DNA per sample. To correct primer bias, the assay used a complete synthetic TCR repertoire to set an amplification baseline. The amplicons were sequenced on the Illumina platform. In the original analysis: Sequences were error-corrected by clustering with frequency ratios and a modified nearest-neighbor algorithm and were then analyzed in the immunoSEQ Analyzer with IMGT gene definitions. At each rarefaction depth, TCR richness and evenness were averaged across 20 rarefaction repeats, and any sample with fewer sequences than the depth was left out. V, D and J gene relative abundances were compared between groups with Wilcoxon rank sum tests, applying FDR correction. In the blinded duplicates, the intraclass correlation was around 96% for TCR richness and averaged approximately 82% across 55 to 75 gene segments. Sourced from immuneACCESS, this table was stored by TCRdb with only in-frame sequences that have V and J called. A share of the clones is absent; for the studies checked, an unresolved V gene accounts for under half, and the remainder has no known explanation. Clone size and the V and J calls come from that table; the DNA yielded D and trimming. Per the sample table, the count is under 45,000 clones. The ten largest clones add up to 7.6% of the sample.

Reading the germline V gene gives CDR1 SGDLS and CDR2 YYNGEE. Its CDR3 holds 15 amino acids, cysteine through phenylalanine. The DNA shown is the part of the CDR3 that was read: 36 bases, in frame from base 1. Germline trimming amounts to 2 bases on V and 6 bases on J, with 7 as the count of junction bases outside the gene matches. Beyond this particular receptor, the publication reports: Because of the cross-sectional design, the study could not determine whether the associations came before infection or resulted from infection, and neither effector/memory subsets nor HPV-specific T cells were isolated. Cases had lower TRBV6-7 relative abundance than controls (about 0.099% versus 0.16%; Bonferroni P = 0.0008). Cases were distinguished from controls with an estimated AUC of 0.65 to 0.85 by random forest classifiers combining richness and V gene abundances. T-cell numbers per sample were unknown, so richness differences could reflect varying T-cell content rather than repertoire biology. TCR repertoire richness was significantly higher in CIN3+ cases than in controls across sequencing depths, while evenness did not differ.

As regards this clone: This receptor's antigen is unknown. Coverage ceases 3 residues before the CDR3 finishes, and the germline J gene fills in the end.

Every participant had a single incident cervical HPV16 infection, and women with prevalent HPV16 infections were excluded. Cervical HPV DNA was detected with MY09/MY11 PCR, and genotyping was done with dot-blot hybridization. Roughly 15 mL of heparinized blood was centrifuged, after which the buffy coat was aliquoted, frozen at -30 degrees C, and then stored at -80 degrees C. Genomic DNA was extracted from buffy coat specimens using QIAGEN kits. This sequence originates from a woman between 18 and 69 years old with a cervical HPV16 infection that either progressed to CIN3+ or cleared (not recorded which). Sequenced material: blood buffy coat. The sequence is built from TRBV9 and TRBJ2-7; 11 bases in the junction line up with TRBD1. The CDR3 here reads CASSVTGTGGSEQYF. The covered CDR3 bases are TGTGCCAGCAGCGTCACCGGGACAGGGGGTTCCGAG.